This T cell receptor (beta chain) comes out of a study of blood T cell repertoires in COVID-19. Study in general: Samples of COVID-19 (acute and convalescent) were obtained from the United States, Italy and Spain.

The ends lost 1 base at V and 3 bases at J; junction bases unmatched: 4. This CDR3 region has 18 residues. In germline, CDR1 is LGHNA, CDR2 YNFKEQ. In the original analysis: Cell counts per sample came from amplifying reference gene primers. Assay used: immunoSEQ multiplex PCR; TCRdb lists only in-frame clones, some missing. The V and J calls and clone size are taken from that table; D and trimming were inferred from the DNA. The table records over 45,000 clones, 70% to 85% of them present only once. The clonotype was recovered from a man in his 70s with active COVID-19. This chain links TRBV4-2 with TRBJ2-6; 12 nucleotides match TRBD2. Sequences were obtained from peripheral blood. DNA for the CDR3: TGTGCCAGCAGCCAAGGGAGACTAGCGGGAGTTGGGGCCAACGTCCTGACTTTC. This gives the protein CASSQGRLAGVGANVLTF.